This record concerns one T cell receptor (beta chain) sequence. The trim removed 5 bases at V and 3 bases at J, leaving 9 bases unmatched. Germline CDR1 reads MNHNY; CDR2 reads SVGAGI (reference sequence). CDR3 size: 15 residues. This record comes from a study of blood T cell repertoires in COVID-19. Study information: COVID-19 samples, acute and convalescent, were from the United States, Italy and Spain. Sample material is recorded as cDNA or gDNA derived from T cells, B-cell-depleted T cells, or PBMCs.

Original processing notes: Scientists estimated how many nucleated cells there were by amplifying reference gene primers. Sequencing used immunoSEQ multiplex PCR; TCRdb keeps in-frame clones, though not all of them. V, J and clone size were drawn from that table, and D and trimming were deduced from the DNA. In the table there are roughly 19,000 clones, 88% of which are singletons. Sequenced sample: peripheral blood. This TCR came from a human donor in a cohort sampled during active COVID-19. The rearrangement uses TRBV6-6 and TRBJ2-7; TRBD1 matches 8 bases. CDR3 loop: CASSAVAGGHYEQYF. CDR3 sequence (DNA): TGTGCCAGCAGTGCGGTGGCAGGGGGCCACTACGAGCAGTACTTC.